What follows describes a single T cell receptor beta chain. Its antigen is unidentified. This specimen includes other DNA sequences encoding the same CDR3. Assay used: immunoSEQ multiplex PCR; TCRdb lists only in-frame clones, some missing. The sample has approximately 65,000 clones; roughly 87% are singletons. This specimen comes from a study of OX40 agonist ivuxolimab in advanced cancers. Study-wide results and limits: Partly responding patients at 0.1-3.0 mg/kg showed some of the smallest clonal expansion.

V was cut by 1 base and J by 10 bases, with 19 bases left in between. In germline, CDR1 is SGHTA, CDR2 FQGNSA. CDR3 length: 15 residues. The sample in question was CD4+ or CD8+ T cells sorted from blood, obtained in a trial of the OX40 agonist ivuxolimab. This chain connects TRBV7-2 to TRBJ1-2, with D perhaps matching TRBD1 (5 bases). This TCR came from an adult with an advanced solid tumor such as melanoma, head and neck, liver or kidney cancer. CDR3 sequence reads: CASSLELGRGRTYTF. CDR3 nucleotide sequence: TGTGCCAGCAGCTTAGAACTGGGGCGGGGGAGGACCTACACCTTC.